The 20 T cell receptor beta chains below all came from one sample that was sequenced in a study of blood T cell repertoires in COVID-19. Profiled with immunoSEQ multiplex PCR; TCRdb holds only in-frame clones, not every one. Of 290,000 or so clones listed, nearly 90% are singletons. The sequencing input was PBMCs or T cells enriched from blood (not recorded which). The receptors originated from a woman between 18 and 29 years old with acute COVID-19.

This clone has more than one count but fewer than ten. This chain joins TRBV19 and TRBJ1-3; maybe TRBD1 (6 bases). V shed 3 bases and J shed 3 bases, with 15 bases lying between them. This CDR3 contains 16 residues. The V gene's germline CDR1 is LNHDA and CDR2 SQIVND (reference sequence). CDR3 nucleotide sequence: TGTGCCAGTAGTATGGTCCGAAGGGGGTTTGGAAACACCATATATTTT. This gives the protein CASSMVRRGFGNTIYF.

The rearrangement uses TRBV5-6 and TRBJ1-1; weak D call: TRBD1 (5 bases). CDR3 length: 16 residues. Germline V CDR1 and CDR2: SGHDT, YYEEEE. V was shortened by 4 bases and J by 0 bases, with 16 bases between the two germline ends. The DNA of the CDR3 is TGTGCCAGCAGCATCGCGGGAGGGACGATGAACACTGAAGCTTTCTTT. Its protein is CASSIAGGTMNTEAFF.

The chain couples TRBV27 to TRBJ1-1; D not certain. There are 15 residues in the CDR3. Germline V gene data show CDR1 as MNHEY and CDR2 as SMNVEV (reference sequence). Trimming left V 5 bases short and J 4 bases short, with 17 bases between. The DNA for the CDR3 is TGTGCCAGCAGTCCCTTTGCGGAGGCTGGCACTGAAGCTTTCTTT. As protein: CASSPFAEAGTEAFF.

This chain connects TRBV10-3 to TRBJ2-1; TRBD1 agrees at 9 bases. V trimming: 0 bases; J trimming: 4 bases; junction bases outside the gene matches: 1. Germline V gene data show CDR1 as ENHRY and CDR2 as SYGVKD. CDR3 length: 15 amino acids. DNA of the CDR3: TGTGCCATCAGTGAGTCTGGGACAGGGTACAATGAGCAGTTCTTC. Translating it yields CAISESGTGYNEQFF.

This rearrangement joins TRBV29-1 to TRBJ1-1; D gene unclear. Germline loops: CDR1 SQVTM, CDR2 ANQGSEA. V was trimmed by 0 bases and J by 7 bases, leaving 9 bases between them. The CDR3 is 12 residues long. The CDR3 spells CSVEDWSREAFF. The CDR3 DNA reads TGCAGCGTTGAAGATTGGAGCCGTGAAGCTTTCTTT.

This clone was detected only once. The chain links TRBV2 to TRBJ1-2; weak D call: TRBD1 (5 bases). Trimming removed 2 bases at V and 3 bases at J, with 7 bases between. Germline V lookup: CDR1 SNHLY, CDR2 FYNNEI. The CDR3 runs to 13 residues. The chain's CDR3 is CASSEQGHYGYTF. The CDR3 nucleotides are TGTGCCAGCAGTGAACAGGGTCACTATGGCTACACCTTC.

The chain recombines TRBV28 with TRBJ1-2; D is perhaps TRBD1 (6 bases). The CDR3 has 14 residues. V was shortened by 3 bases and J by 2 bases, with 10 bases between the two germline ends. The germline gives CDR1 MDHEN, CDR2 SYDVKM. CDR3 amino acids: CASSFPGQNYGYTF. As DNA, the CDR3 is TGTGCCAGCAGTTTCCCTGGACAGAACTATGGCTACACCTTC.

The gene calls are TRBV28 and TRBJ1-5, with 9 bases fitting TRBD1. Per germline, CDR1 MDHEN and CDR2 SYDVKM. V shed 5 bases, J shed 1 base, and the junction held 6 bases outside the gene matches. This CDR3 is built from 16 residues. The chain's CDR3 is CASSRYGQGSNQPQHF. The CDR3 DNA reads as TGTGCCAGCAGTCGTTACGGACAGGGGAGCAATCAGCCCCAGCATTTT. Based on the CDR3 plus reference TRBV28 and TRBJ1-5, the full variable domain is DVKVTQSSRYLVKRTGEKVFLECVQDMDHENMFWYRQDPGLGLRLIYFSYDVKMKEKGDIPEGYSVSREKKERFSLILESASTNQTSMYLCASSRYGQGSNQPQHFGDGTRLSIL.

This chain links TRBV3-1 (or the pseudogene TRBV3-2) with TRBJ2-2; TRBD2 aligns across 12 bases. CDR3 length equals 16 residues. Germline V gives CDR1 LGHDT, CDR2 YNNKEL (reference sequence). Losses at the gene ends were 4 bases for V and 7 bases for J; bases not matched to a gene: 7. This CDR3 is CASSPSTSGRIGELFF. The CDR3 region has the DNA TGTGCCAGCAGCCCCTCGACTAGCGGGAGAATCGGGGAGCTGTTTTTT.

The V gene is TRBV12-2, the J gene TRBJ2-4; TRBD2 is taken as the D call from the table, unchecked against the DNA. TRBV12-2 is reported as a pseudogene. The CDR3 length is 17 residues. As DNA, the CDR3 is TGTGCAAGTCGCCATGGGAGGACTTCATCAGCCAAAAACATTCAGTACTTC. Translated, it gives CASRHGRTSSAKNIQYF.

V and J are TRBV9 and TRBJ2-2; 10 bases map to TRBD2. Trimming cost V 7 bases and J 6 bases; bases outside gene matches: 9. The CDR3 totals 15 residues. Germline CDR1 is SGDLS and CDR2 is YYNGEE. CDR3 nucleotides: TGTGCCAGCTCCGGGACTAGCGTACGACCCGGGGAGCTGTTTTTT. Translating it yields CASSGTSVRPGELFF.

This chain uses TRBV28 with TRBJ1-2; D gene uncertain. Trimming shortened V by 8 bases and J by 5 bases, and 12 bases separated the two germline ends. The CDR3 spans 12 residues. Per the germline V gene, CDR1 is MDHEN and CDR2 is SYDVKM. In DNA form, the CDR3 reads TGTGCCAGCCGGCGGGGAATTTATGGCTACACCTTC. Translating gives CASRRGIYGYTF.

The rearrangement joins TRBV7-9 to TRBJ1-1, with D possibly matching TRBD1 (6 bases). Trimming pared 3 bases from V and 1 base from J, leaving 18 bases between. Germline V CDR1 and CDR2: SEHNR, FQNEAQ (reference sequence). The CDR3 has 17 residues. The CDR3 DNA reads TGTGCCAGCAGCTTTCTAACCCTGACAGGCGCGAACACTGAAGCTTTCTTT. Its protein is CASSFLTLTGANTEAFF.

CDR3 coding DNA: TGCAGCGTTGAGGGACAGGGGGCAGTTTGGAACACTGAAGCTTTCTTT. Protein product: CSVEGQGAVWNTEAFF. The rearrangement links TRBV29-1 to TRBJ1-1; 12 bases are shared with TRBD1. V shed 3 bases and J 1 base; nucleotides not matched to a gene: 6. The CDR3 runs 16 residues. Germline loops: CDR1 SQVTM, CDR2 ANQGSEA.

V and J are TRBV11-2 and TRBJ2-2, with a possible D match to TRBD1 (5 bases). This CDR3 contains 15 residues. Germline V gives CDR1 SGHAT, CDR2 FQNNGV. V was cut by 5 bases and J by 0 bases, with 10 bases left in between. As DNA, the CDR3 is TGTGCCAGCAGCCAAGACAGACCGAACACCGGGGAGCTGTTTTTT. It yields the protein CASSQDRPNTGELFF.

A single count supports this clone. This chain connects TRBV21-1 to TRBJ2-7; whether TRBD1, the table's D call, matches the DNA was not checked. TRBV21-1 is described as a pseudogene. The CDR3 length is 15 residues. The CDR3 DNA reads TGTGCCAGCAGCAAAGAGGTGACAACCCTCTACGAGCAGTACTTC. This translates into CASSKEVTTLYEQYF.

The chain has TRBV5-1 and TRBJ1-1, with a weak D call TRBD1 (6 bases). V shed 0 bases and J shed 1 base, with 10 bases lying between them. Germline V CDR1 and CDR2: SGHRS, YFSETQ. The CDR3 spans 15 residues. The CDR3 spells CASSLVGGQNTEAFF. The CDR3 region has the DNA TGCGCCAGCAGCTTGGTGGGGGGGCAGAACACTGAAGCTTTCTTT.

This clone was observed a single time. The chain recombines TRBV5-1 with TRBJ2-7; 11 bases are shared with TRBD1. Germline lookup yields CDR1 SGHRS and CDR2 YFSETQ. This CDR3 comprises 17 residues. Trimming cost V 0 bases and J 3 bases; bases outside gene matches: 8. This chain's CDR3 is CASSLVPYGTGGYEQYF. DNA for the CDR3: TGCGCCAGCAGCTTGGTCCCCTACGGGACAGGGGGCTACGAGCAGTACTTC.

The chain employs TRBV19 and TRBJ1-1; 8 bases agree with TRBD1. V was pared by 8 bases and J by 6 bases, with 11 bases of the junction left unmatched. Germline CDR1 reads LNHDA; CDR2 reads SQIVND (reference sequence). CDR3 length: 14 residues. CDR3 coding DNA: TGTGCCAGTGCCGTTAACTTGGGACAGGCTGAAGCTTTCTTT. Protein product: CASAVNLGQAEAFF.

The genes are TRBV11-3 and TRBJ2-5; 7 positions agree with TRBD1. Germline CDR1 SGHNT, CDR2 YENEEA. The ends lost 3 bases at V and 5 bases at J; junction bases unmatched: 9. There are 15 residues in the CDR3. The CDR3 DNA reads as TGTGCCAGCAGCTTGGAACAGGGGATCGGGGAGACCCAGTACTTC. This encodes CASSLEQGIGETQYF.